This passage covers 17 T cell receptor beta chains from one sample sequenced in a study of PD-L1 blockade in urothelial cancer. Repertoires were generated with immunoSEQ multiplex PCR, while TCRdb's copy carries only in-frame clones and drops some. Of around 30,000 clones detected, approximately 82% appear once; the ten largest clones hold 30%. Sample: PBMCs, taken around atezolizumab (anti-PD-L1) treatment. Receptors were obtained from a man in his sixties with urothelial cancer.

The chain carries TRBV4-3 and TRBJ2-7; D gene ambiguous. Trimming took off 3 bases at V and 1 base at J, with 13 bases between the two ends. CDR1 LGHNA and CDR2 YSLEER come from the germline V gene. This CDR3 region has 15 residues. The CDR3 DNA reads as TGCGCCAGCAGCCAGGCATACGACACATCCTACGAGCAGTACTTC. Residues: CASSQAYDTSYEQYF.

V is TRBV6-1 and J is TRBJ1-5; 7 bases line up with TRBD1. The J segment lost 3 bases and the V segment lost 6 bases, leaving 2 bases of the junction unmatched. This CDR3 is 13 amino acids long. Germline-derived CDR1 and CDR2 are MNHNS and SASEGT. CDR3 DNA: TGTGCCAGCAGCGGACAGGCCAATCAGCCCCAGCATTTT. Its protein product is CASSGQANQPQHF.

The chain is built from TRBV5-1 and TRBJ2-1; D is undetermined. V lost 2 bases to trimming and J lost 5 bases, with 5 bases between them. The CDR3 loop spans 12 amino acids. Germline V gene sequence: CDR1 SGHRS, CDR2 YFSETQ. CDR3 coding DNA: TGCGCCAGCAGCTTCCTAGACAATGAGCAGTTCTTC. Translating it yields CASSFLDNEQFF.

The chain couples TRBV2 to TRBJ2-2, with TRBD2 matching over 14 bases. This CDR3 contains 16 residues. Germline V gene data show CDR1 as SNHLY and CDR2 as FYNNEI. The V segment lost 3 bases and the J segment 5 bases; nucleotides outside the gene matches: 2. CDR3 bases: TGTGCCAGCAGTGAGACTAGCGGGGGGGCAACCGGGGAGCTGTTTTTT. It specifies CASSETSGGATGELFF.

V usage is TRBV5-4 and J usage is TRBJ2-7, with D tentatively TRBD2 (5 bases). The CDR3 spans 14 residues. Germline V lookup: CDR1 SGHNT, CDR2 YYREEE (reference sequence). V dropped 3 bases and J dropped 2 bases, with 12 bases sitting between them. The CDR3 DNA reads as TGTGCCAGCAGCTCCGCGGGCCTTACCTACGAGCAGTACTTC. Its translation is CASSSAGLTYEQYF. Supplemented by reference TRBV5-4 and TRBJ2-7, the full variable domain reads ETGVTQSPTHLIKTRGQQVTLRCSSQSGHNTVSWYQQALGQGPQFIFQYYREEENGRGNFPPRFSGLQFPNYSSELNVNALELDDSALYLCASSSAGLTYEQYFGPGTRLTVT.

This clone was recorded a few times. V and J are TRBV5-6 and TRBJ2-5, with 10 bases matching TRBD1. J lost 5 bases, V lost 4 bases, and 8 bases had no gene match. Germline CDR1 is SGHDT and CDR2 is YYEEEE. This CDR3 has 15 residues. For the CDR3, the DNA is TGTGCCAGCAGCCACCGACAGGGGGCTACGGAGACCCAGTACTTC. It translates to CASSHRQGATETQYF.

The CDR3 loop reads CASSSRTGWNEQFF. CDR3 DNA sequence: TGTGCCAGCAGCTCCCGGACAGGGTGGAATGAGCAGTTCTTC. The chain joins TRBV11-3 to TRBJ2-1; 8 positions match TRBD1. V was pared by 4 bases and J by 7 bases, with 6 bases of the junction left unmatched. Germline CDR1 and CDR2: SGHNT and YENEEA. The CDR3 is 14 amino acids. The variable domain in full, completed from reference TRBV11-3 and TRBJ2-1, reads EAGVVQSPRYKIIEKKQPVAFWCNPISGHNTLYWYLQNLGQGPELLIRYENEEAVDDSQLPKDRFSAERLKGVDSTLKIQPAELGDSAVYLCASSSRTGWNEQFFGPGTRLTVL.

The chain employs TRBV7-9 and TRBJ2-1; 8 positions match TRBD2. The germline V gene encodes CDR1 SEHNR and CDR2 FQNEAQ (reference sequence). Germline trimming cut 0 bases from V and 7 bases from J; bases unmatched to any gene: 2. This CDR3 has 14 residues. CDR3 amino acids: CASSLASGKNEQFF. As DNA, the CDR3 is TGTGCCAGCAGCTTAGCTAGCGGGAAGAATGAGCAGTTCTTC.

The chain combines TRBV27 with TRBJ2-7, with D perhaps matching TRBD2 (5 bases). Between the trimmed V and J ends, which lost 6 bases and 4 bases, there was a span of 16 bases. The CDR3 extends over 14 amino acids. Looked up from germline, CDR1 is MNHEY and CDR2 is SMNVEV (reference sequence). The CDR3 DNA reads as TGTGCCAGCAGCAAAACCGGGGTACGATACGAGCAGTACTTC. Its protein is CASSKTGVRYEQYF.

The chain combines TRBV6-6 with TRBJ1-1; D gene unclear. The CDR3 runs to 13 residues. The V gene's germline CDR1 is MNHNY and CDR2 SVGAGI (reference sequence). The germline V and J ends were trimmed by 4 bases and 10 bases, with 16 bases remaining between them. The CDR3 DNA follows: TGTGCCAGCAGTTCCACTTTGCAAGGGAGAGCTTTCTTT. As protein: CASSSTLQGRAFF.

The chain is built from TRBV5-4 and TRBJ2-5, with 7 bases lining up with TRBD2. The CDR3 length is 13 residues. V dropped 6 bases and J dropped 2; count of bases not matched to a gene: 4. Germline V gene sequence: CDR1 SGHNT, CDR2 YYREEE (reference sequence). The CDR3 nucleotides are TGTGCCAGCACCCCAGCGGGGCAAGAGACCCAGTACTTC. Protein: CASTPAGQETQYF.

The chain has TRBV27 and TRBJ1-6, with 7 positions matching TRBD1. Germline values: CDR1 MNHEY, CDR2 SMNVEV (reference sequence). The CDR3 spans 14 residues. V lost 3 bases to trimming and J lost 5 bases; unmatched junction nucleotides: 1. The DNA for the CDR3 is TGTGCCAGCAGTTTTGACAGGGATAATTCACCCCTCCACTTT. It encodes CASSFDRDNSPLHF.

The chain uses TRBV6-6 and TRBJ2-7; 11 bases line up with TRBD2. Germline CDR1 is MNHNY and CDR2 is SVGAGI (reference sequence). CDR3 size: 16 residues. The V segment lost 2 bases and the J segment 0 bases; nucleotides outside the gene matches: 3. The CDR3 DNA is TGTGCCAGCAGTTACAGGGGGACTAGCGGCTCCTACGAGCAGTACTTC. Translating it yields CASSYRGTSGSYEQYF.

CDR3 residues: CASSPLSRQIYGYTF. The CDR3 DNA follows: TGTGCCAGCTCACCACTCTCGAGACAGATATATGGCTACACCTTC. The gene calls are TRBV18 and TRBJ1-2; tentatively, D is TRBD1 (5 bases). CDR1 is KGHSH, CDR2 LQKENI, per germline. The V end was cut by 1 base, the J end by 5 bases, with 14 bases between. This CDR3 has 15 residues.

This clone was found once. The chain is built from TRBV4-2 and TRBJ1-4; weak D call: TRBD1 (5 bases). V was trimmed by 4 bases and J by 8 bases, leaving 20 bases between them. Per the germline V gene, CDR1 is LGHNA and CDR2 is YNFKEQ. The CDR3 is made up of 16 amino acids. The CDR3 DNA follows: TGTGCCAGCAGCCGGGAGGGGAAGACCCAGAGCGAAAAACTGTTTTTT. Translated, it gives CASSREGKTQSEKLFF.

The J gene is TRBJ1-1, the V gene TRBV6-4; weak D call: TRBD1 (6 bases). Trimming cost V 6 bases and J 2 bases, with 10 bases left between them. The CDR3 loop spans 13 amino acids. Germline V gene lookup returns CDR1 MRHNA and CDR2 SNTAGT. CDR3 coding DNA: TGTGCCAGCAGCTTACAGGGTAACACTGAAGCTTTCTTT. Translation gives CASSLQGNTEAFF.

The chain employs TRBV9 and TRBJ1-1; D is perhaps TRBD1 (6 bases). With 0 bases removed from V and 5 bases from J, the gap between germline ends came to 11 bases. The CDR3 contains 14 residues. Germline CDR1 is SGDLS and CDR2 is YYNGEE. The CDR3 spells CASSVGAGDTEAFF. In DNA form, the CDR3 reads TGTGCCAGCAGCGTAGGGGCAGGGGATACTGAAGCTTTCTTT.